The TCR beta chain described here comes from a study of radiotherapy plus CTLA-4 blockade in lung cancer. Overall study: Disease control was present in more than 25% of patients, and objective responses in around 18%.

Only in-frame clones appear in the TCRdb table, and some are missing; sequencing was by immunoSEQ multiplex PCR. The table lists approximately 70,000 clones, approximately 76% of them singletons. This clone was recorded at least ten times. Antigen unknown. An end of the junction differs from the germline gene, which may be a read error. Findings and caveats of the study: Radiotherapy with ipilimumab was followed by blood expansion of tumor-derived clones. Interferon-beta and early blood T cell clone dynamics reportedly predicted response best.

Germline V CDR1 and CDR2: SGHVS, FNYEAQ. The CDR3 consists of 14 residues. The source was peripheral blood, collected from a patient treated with radiotherapy plus ipilimumab. This TCR was recovered from a human donor with non-small cell lung cancer whose response to radiotherapy plus ipilimumab could not be evaluated. Some clones in this sample may be carry-over from other donors' samples. V and J are TRBV7-6 and TRBJ2-7; 13 bases align to TRBD2. CDR3 protein: CASSPNSGLAGFFF. The CDR3 bases are TGTGCCAGCAGCCCGAATTCGGGACTAGCGGGGTTCTTCTTC.